These 14 T cell receptor beta chains came from one sample sequenced in a study of blood T cell repertoires in COVID-19. Here immunoSEQ multiplex PCR was the method, and the copy in TCRdb shows in-frame clones only, minus some. This sample has around 200,000 clones, with 65% to 85% found just once. The sample was peripheral blood. The receptors were sampled from a man aged 35-49 years with active or convalescent COVID-19.

V usage is TRBV24-1 and J usage is TRBJ1-6; 9 bases fit TRBD1. CDR1 is KGHDR and CDR2 is SFDVKD in the germline V gene. V shed 10 bases and J 6 bases; nucleotides not matched to a gene: 6. This CDR3 has 14 amino acids. The CDR3 protein is CATAAGQGNSPLHF. DNA for the CDR3: TGTGCCACGGCGGCGGGACAGGGTAATTCACCCCTCCACTTT.

The rearrangement joins TRBV27 to TRBJ2-5, with 7 bases that match TRBD2. CDR1 MNHEY and CDR2 SMNVEV come from the germline V gene (reference sequence). V gave up 2 bases and J gave up 2 bases; unmatched junction bases: 8. The CDR3 consists of 16 residues. CDR3 loop: CASSLRGVRGQETQYF. CDR3 nucleotide sequence: TGTGCCAGCAGTTTACGGGGGGTCCGTGGTCAAGAGACCCAGTACTTC.

The chain has TRBV9 and TRBJ2-3, with 10 bases lining up with TRBD2. Germline V gives CDR1 SGDLS, CDR2 YYNGEE. V was pared by 0 bases and J by 2 bases, with 6 bases of the junction left unmatched. The CDR3 has 17 amino acids. CDR3 sequence (DNA): TGTGCCAGCAGCGTAGTTACTAGCGGGGTTAACACAGATACGCAGTATTTT. This encodes CASSVVTSGVNTDTQYF. Variable domain in full (rest from reference TRBV9 and TRBJ2-3): DSGVTQTPKHLITATGQRVTLRCSPRSGDLSVYWYQQSLDQGLQFLIQYYNGEERAKGNILERFSAQQFPDLHSELNLSSLELGDSALYFCASSVVTSGVNTDTQYFGPGTRLTVL.

This clone was recorded only once. The chain carries TRBV2 and TRBJ1-5; 7 nucleotides agree with TRBD1. The CDR3 runs to 13 residues. Germline-derived CDR1 and CDR2 are SNHLY and FYNNEI. Trimming took 8 bases from V and 7 from J; bases not matched to a gene: 8. CDR3: CASSTGLGQPQHF. CDR3 sequence (DNA): TGTGCCAGCTCGACAGGGCTGGGACAGCCCCAGCATTTT.

The chain recombines TRBV25-1 with TRBJ2-4; TRBD1 matches at 7 bases. The trim removed 4 bases at V and 0 bases at J, leaving 9 bases unmatched. Germline CDR1 reads MGHDK; CDR2 reads SYGVNS. This CDR3 is 17 amino acids long. In DNA form, the CDR3 reads TGTGCCAGCAGTGGAACACCGGGACAGCTAGCCAAAAACATTCAGTACTTC. Residues: CASSGTPGQLAKNIQYF.

The chain employs TRBV5-5 and TRBJ1-6; 8 bases map to TRBD1. Germline V gene lookup returns CDR1 SGHKS and CDR2 YYEKEE (reference sequence). The ends lost 0 bases at V and 2 bases at J; junction bases unmatched: 4. There are 17 residues in the CDR3. CDR3 protein: CASSLVRTGPYNSPLHF. For the CDR3, the DNA is TGTGCCAGCAGCTTGGTTAGGACAGGGCCCTATAATTCACCCCTCCACTTT.

The chain carries TRBV20-1 and TRBJ1-2; weak D call: TRBD1 (6 bases). CDR3 size: 16 residues. Germline V gene data show CDR1 as DFQATT and CDR2 as SNEGSKA (reference sequence). Trimming pared 3 bases from V and 2 bases from J, leaving 19 bases between. The CDR3 region has the DNA TGCAGTGCTAGTCAGGGGAAAAAGGTGGGAAACTATGGCTACACCTTC. As protein: CSASQGKKVGNYGYTF.

The V gene is TRBV28, the J gene TRBJ1-1, with 7 bases identical to TRBD1. Germline V gene sequence: CDR1 MDHEN, CDR2 SYDVKM. CDR3 length equals 15 residues. The V and J ends lost 2 bases and 4 bases, in that order; junction bases with no gene match: 7. CDR3 region: CASSLGGRQGTEAFF. The DNA of the CDR3 is TGTGCCAGCAGTTTAGGGGGCCGACAGGGCACTGAAGCTTTCTTT.

The chain combines TRBV5-1 with TRBJ1-4; 7 bases match TRBD1. V lost 4 bases and J lost 3; bases outside the gene matches: 6. Germline lookup yields CDR1 SGHRS and CDR2 YFSETQ. The CDR3 is made up of 15 amino acids. CDR3 sequence reads: CASSQGGSSNEKLFF. The CDR3 DNA reads as TGCGCCAGCAGCCAGGGGGGCAGTTCTAATGAAAAACTGTTTTTT.

V and J are TRBV5-1 and TRBJ2-7; a weak D match, TRBD2 (7 bases). The length of the CDR3 is 15 residues. Between the trimmed V and J ends, which lost 0 bases and 5 bases, there was a span of 15 bases. Looked up from germline, CDR1 is SGHRS and CDR2 is YFSETQ. In DNA form, the CDR3 reads TGCGCCAGCAGCTTGGGGCGGGGGCCCGGCCACGAGCAGTACTTC. This gives the protein CASSLGRGPGHEQYF.

The chain carries TRBV5-1 and TRBJ1-6, with 7 bases lining up with TRBD1. The germline V gene encodes CDR1 SGHRS and CDR2 YFSETQ. The ends lost 2 bases at V and 7 bases at J; junction bases unmatched: 9. This CDR3 has 16 residues. The CDR3 here is CASSFTTGTENSPLHF. In nucleotides, the CDR3 is TGCGCCAGCAGCTTCACTACCGGGACAGAAAATTCACCCCTCCACTTT.

This clone was seen a single time. J is TRBJ2-3 and V is TRBV5-4, with 9 bases fitting TRBD2. V was pared by 4 bases and J by 4 bases, with 10 bases of the junction left unmatched. There are 16 residues in the CDR3. Germline V gene sequence: CDR1 SGHNT, CDR2 YYREEE (reference sequence). The CDR3: CASSRSGSGSADTQYF. The CDR3 bases are TGTGCCAGCAGCCGGAGTGGTAGCGGGAGTGCAGATACGCAGTATTTT.

This chain joins TRBV5-5 and TRBJ2-1, with 8 positions matching TRBD2. The V gene's germline CDR1 is SGHKS and CDR2 YYEKEE (reference sequence). This CDR3 spans 15 amino acids. V was clipped by 4 bases and J by 8 bases; unmatched bases: 11. The CDR3 region has the DNA TGTGCCAGCAGCCTCAGGACTAGCCCTCGATATGAGCAGTTCTTC. It specifies CASSLRTSPRYEQFF.

This chain connects TRBV11-1 to TRBJ2-3; D is unclear. The CDR3 is 13 residues long. The V gene lost 3 bases and the J gene lost 0 bases, with 4 bases spanning the gap. Germline lookup yields CDR1 SGHAT and CDR2 FQDESV (reference sequence). This CDR3 reads CASSFESTDTQYF. CDR3 nucleotide sequence: TGTGCCAGCAGCTTCGAGAGCACAGATACGCAGTATTTT.